This T cell receptor beta chain stems from a study of blood T cells in healthy people across ages. V was shortened by 6 bases and J by 5 bases, with 5 bases between the two germline ends. The CDR3 length is 11 residues. From germline, CDR1 is MNHNS and CDR2 SASEGT. For this clonotype: Its antigen is not known.

Sample-barcoded 5' priming and a J-beta primer mix drove a second PCR of roughly 7 to 11 cycles. Each cDNA molecule carried a tag from a template-switch adaptor that contained 12 random nucleotides. TCRdb reanalysed the 5' RACE reads using MiXCR and keeps one entry per CDR3 protein. The repertoire has some 890,000 distinct CDR3 sequences, approximately 32% of them found once; the top ten carry around 9.6%. Study findings and constraints: Across the age range, TCR beta diversity per million T cells fell in a roughly linear way.

This same sample was also part of a study on T cells of mothers and their children. That study reports: RNA was extracted, and all of it went into cDNA synthesis at roughly 1.4 ug per 15 ul.

The sequence was collected from a woman aged 40 to 55 in good health. The chain carries TRBV6-1 and TRBJ2-1, with D hard to call. The sample taken for sequencing was blood. For the CDR3, the DNA is TGTGCCAGCAGAGATGACAATGAGCAGTTCTTC. It translates to CASRDDNEQFF.